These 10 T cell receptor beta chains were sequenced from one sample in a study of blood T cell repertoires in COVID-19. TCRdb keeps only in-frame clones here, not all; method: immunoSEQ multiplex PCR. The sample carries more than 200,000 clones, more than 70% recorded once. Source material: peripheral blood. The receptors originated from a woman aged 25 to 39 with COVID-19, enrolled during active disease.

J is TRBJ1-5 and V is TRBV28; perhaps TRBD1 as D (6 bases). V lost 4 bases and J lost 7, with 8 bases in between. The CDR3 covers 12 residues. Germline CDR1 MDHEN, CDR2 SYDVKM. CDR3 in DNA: TGTGCCAGCAGTTGGGGGCGGCAGCCCCAGCATTTT. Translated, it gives CASSWGRQPQHF. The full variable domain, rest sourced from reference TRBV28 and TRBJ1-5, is DVKVTQSSRYLVKRTGEKVFLECVQDMDHENMFWYRQDPGLGLRLIYFSYDVKMKEKGDIPEGYSVSREKKERFSLILESASTNQTSMYLCASSWGRQPQHFGDGTRLSIL.

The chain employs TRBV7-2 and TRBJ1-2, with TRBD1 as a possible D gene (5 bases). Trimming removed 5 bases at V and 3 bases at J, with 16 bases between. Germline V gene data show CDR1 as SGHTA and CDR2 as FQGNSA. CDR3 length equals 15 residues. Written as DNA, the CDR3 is TGTGCCAGCAGCCCAACCCTTGACAGATACTATGGCTACACCTTC. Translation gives CASSPTLDRYYGYTF.

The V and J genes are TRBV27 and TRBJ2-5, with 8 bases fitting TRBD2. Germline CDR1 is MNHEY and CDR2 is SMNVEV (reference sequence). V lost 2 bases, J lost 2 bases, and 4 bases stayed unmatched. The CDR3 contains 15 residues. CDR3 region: CASSLTTSGQETQYF. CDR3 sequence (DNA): TGTGCCAGCAGTTTAACAACTAGCGGTCAAGAGACCCAGTACTTC.

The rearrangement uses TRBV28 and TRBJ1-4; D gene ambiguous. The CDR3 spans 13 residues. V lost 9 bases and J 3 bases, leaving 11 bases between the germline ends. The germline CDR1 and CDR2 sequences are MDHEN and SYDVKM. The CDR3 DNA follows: TGTGCCAGTAGCTATCGACCTAATGAAAAACTGTTTTTT. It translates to CASSYRPNEKLFF.

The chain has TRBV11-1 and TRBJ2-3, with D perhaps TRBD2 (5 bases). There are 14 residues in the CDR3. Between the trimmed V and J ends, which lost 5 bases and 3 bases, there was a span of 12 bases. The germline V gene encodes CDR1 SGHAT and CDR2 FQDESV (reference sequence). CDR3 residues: CASSASLATDTQYF. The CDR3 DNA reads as TGTGCCAGCAGCGCAAGCCTAGCTACAGATACGCAGTATTTT.

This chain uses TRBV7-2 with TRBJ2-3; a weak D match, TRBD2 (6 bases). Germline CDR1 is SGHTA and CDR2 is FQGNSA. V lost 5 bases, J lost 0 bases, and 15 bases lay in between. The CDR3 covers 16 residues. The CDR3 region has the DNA TGTGCCAGCAGCCTACCCTCCGGGGGAAGCACAGATACGCAGTATTTT. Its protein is CASSLPSGGSTDTQYF.

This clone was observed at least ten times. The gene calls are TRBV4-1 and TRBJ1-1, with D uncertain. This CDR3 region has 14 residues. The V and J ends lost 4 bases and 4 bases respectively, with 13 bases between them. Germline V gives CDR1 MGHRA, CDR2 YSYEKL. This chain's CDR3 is CASSPARGGTEAFF. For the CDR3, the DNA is TGCGCCAGCAGCCCGGCCCGGGGTGGCACTGAAGCTTTCTTT.

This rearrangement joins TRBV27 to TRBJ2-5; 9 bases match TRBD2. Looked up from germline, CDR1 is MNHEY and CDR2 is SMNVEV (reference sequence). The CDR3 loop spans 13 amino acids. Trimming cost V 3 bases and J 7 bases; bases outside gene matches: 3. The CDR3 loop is CASSLYSGGTQYF. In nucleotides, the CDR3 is TGTGCCAGCAGTTTGTATAGCGGGGGGACCCAGTACTTC.

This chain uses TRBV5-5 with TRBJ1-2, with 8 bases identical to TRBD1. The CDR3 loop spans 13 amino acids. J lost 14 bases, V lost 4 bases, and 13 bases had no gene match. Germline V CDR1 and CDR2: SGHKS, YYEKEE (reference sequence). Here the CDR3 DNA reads TGTGCCAGCAGCCTATGGGACAGGTCGGGTGAAACCTTC. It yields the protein CASSLWDRSGETF.

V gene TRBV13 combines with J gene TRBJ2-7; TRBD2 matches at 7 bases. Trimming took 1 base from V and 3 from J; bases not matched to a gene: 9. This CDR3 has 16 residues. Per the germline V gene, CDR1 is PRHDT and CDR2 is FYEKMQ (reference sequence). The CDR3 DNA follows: TGTGCCAGCAGCTTAGAAGAAGAACGGGGGGTCTACGAGCAGTACTTC. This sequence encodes CASSLEEERGVYEQYF.